This T cell receptor (beta chain) was found in a study of T cell changes during pregnancy in multiple sclerosis. The assay was immunoSEQ multiplex PCR, and TCRdb's table has in-frame clones only and misses some. This sample has more than 45,000 clones; 85% to 95% occur once, and the top ten carry 3% to 4.5%. The germline CDR1 and CDR2 sequences are MNHEY and SMNVEV (reference sequence). Trimming removed 0 bases from V and 4 bases from J; junction bases left unmatched: 14. The CDR3 covers 18 residues. The specimen comprised CD8+ T cells from peripheral blood mononuclear cells, sampled in the second trimester of pregnancy. This chain links TRBV27 with TRBJ2-7; 8 bases line up with TRBD2. This receptor was identified in a female donor with multiple sclerosis, enrolled in a pregnancy study. The CDR3 loop reads CASSLSSPPRGGGYEQYF. The CDR3 nucleotides are TGTGCCAGCAGTTTATCGAGCCCCCCCAGGGGCGGGGGGTACGAGCAGTACTTC.